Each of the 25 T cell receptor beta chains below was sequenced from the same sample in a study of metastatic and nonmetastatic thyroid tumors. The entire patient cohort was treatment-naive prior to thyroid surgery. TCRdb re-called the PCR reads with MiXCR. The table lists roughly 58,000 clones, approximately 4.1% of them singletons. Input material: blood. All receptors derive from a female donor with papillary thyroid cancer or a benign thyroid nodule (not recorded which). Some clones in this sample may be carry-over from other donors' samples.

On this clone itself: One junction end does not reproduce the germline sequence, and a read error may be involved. The CDR3 DNA reads as TGTGCTAGCAGCCCCTTGGGACAGGCAGATACGCAGTATTTT. Translating gives CASSPLGQADTQYF. The chain links TRBV7-7 to TRBJ2-3; 8 bases are a match to TRBD1. Germline values: CDR1 SSHAT, CDR2 FNYEAQ (reference sequence). The CDR3 runs 14 residues.

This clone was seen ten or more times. The chain's CDR3 is CASSERQEDEQFF. DNA for the CDR3: TGCGCCAGCAGTGAGAGGCAAGAGGATGAGCAGTTCTTC. The chain is built from TRBV10-1 and TRBJ2-1, with D uncertain. V was shortened by 2 bases and J by 8 bases, with 10 bases between the two germline ends. The germline gives CDR1 WNHNN, CDR2 SYGVQD (reference sequence). The length of the CDR3 is 13 residues.

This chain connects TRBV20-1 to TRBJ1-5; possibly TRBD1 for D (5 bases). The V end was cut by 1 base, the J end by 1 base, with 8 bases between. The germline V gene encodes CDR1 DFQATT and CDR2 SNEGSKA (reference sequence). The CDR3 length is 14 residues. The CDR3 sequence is CSARGRDSNQPQHF. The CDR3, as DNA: TGCAGTGCTAGAGGCCGGGACAGCAATCAGCCCCAGCATTTT.

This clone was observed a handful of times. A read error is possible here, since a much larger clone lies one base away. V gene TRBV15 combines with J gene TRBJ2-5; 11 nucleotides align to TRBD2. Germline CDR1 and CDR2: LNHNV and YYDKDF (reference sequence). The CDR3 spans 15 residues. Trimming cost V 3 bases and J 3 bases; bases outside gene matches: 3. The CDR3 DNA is TGTGCCACCAGCAGCCTACTAGCGGGAGAAGAGACCCAGTACTTC. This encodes CATSSLLAGEETQYF.

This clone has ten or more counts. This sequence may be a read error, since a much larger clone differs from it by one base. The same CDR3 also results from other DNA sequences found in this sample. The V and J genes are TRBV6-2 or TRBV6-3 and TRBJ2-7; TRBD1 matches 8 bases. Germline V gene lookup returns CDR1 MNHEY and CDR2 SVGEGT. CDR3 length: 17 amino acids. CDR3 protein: CASSYFLRRTGSYEQYF. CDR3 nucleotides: TGTGCCAGCAGTTACTTTCTTCGCCGGACAGGGAGCTACGAACAGTACTTC.

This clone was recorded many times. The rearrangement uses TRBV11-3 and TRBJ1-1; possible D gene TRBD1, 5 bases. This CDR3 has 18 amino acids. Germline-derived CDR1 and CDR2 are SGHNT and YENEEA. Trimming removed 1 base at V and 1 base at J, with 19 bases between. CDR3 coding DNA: TGTGCCAGCAGCTTAGGGGGGTATTTCAGACACCAGAACACTGAAGCTTTCTTT. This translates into CASSLGGYFRHQNTEAFF. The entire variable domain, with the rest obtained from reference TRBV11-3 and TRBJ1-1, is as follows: EAGVVQSPRYKIIEKKQPVAFWCNPISGHNTLYWYLQNLGQGPELLIRYENEEAVDDSQLPKDRFSAERLKGVDSTLKIQPAELGDSAVYLCASSLGGYFRHQNTEAFFGQGTRLTVV.

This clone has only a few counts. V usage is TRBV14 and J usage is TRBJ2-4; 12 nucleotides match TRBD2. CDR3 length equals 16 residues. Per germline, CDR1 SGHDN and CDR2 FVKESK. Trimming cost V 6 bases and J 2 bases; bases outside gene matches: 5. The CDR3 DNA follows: TGTGCCAGCAGTCGTCTAGCGGGAGGGTCCAAAAACATTCAGTACTTC. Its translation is CASSRLAGGSKNIQYF.

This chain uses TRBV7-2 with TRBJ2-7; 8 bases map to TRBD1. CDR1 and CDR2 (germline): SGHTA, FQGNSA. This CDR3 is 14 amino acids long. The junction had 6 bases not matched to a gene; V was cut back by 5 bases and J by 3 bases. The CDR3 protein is CASSPGTGNYEQYF. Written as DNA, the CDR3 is TGTGCCAGCAGCCCCGGGACAGGAAACTACGAGCAGTACTTC.

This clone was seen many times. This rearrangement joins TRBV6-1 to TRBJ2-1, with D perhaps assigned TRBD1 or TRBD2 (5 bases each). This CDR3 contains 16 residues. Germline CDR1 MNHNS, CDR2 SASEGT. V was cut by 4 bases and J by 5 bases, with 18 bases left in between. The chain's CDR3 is CASSAAWGSTDNEQFF. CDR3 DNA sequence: TGTGCCAGCAGTGCAGCTTGGGGGAGCACCGACAATGAGCAGTTCTTC.

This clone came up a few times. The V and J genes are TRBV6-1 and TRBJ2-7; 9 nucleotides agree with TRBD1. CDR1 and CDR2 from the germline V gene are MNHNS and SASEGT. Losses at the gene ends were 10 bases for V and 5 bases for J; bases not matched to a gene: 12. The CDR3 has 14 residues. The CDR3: CATLAWTGVHEQYF. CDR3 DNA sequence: TGTGCCACCCTGGCGTGGACAGGGGTCCACGAGCAGTACTTC.

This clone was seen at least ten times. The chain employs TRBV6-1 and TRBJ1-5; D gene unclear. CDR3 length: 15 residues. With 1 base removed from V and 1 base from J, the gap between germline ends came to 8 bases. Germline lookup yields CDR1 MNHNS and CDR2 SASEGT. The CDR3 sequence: CASSEVGLSNQPQHF. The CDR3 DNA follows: TGTGCCAGCAGTGAAGTGGGGTTAAGCAATCAGCCCCAGCATTTT.

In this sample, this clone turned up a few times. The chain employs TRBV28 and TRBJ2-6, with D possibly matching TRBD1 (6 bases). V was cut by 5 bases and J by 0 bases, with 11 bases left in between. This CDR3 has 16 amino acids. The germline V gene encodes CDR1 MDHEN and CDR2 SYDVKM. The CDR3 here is CASSRQVLSGANVLTF. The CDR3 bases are TGTGCCAGCAGTCGACAGGTTCTCTCTGGGGCCAACGTCCTGACTTTC.

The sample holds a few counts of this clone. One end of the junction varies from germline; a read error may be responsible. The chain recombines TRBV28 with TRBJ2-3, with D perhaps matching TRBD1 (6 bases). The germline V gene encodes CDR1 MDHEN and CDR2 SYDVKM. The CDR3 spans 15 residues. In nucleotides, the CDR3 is TGTGCCAGCAGAAACAGGGCCTCTATCACAGATACGCAATATTTT. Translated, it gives CASRNRASITDTQYF. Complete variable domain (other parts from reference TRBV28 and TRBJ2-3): DVKVTQSSRYLVKRTGEKVFLECVQDMDHENMFWYRQDPGLGLRLIYFSYDVKMKEKGDIPEGYSVSREKKERFSLILESASTNQTSMYLCASRNRASITDTQYFGPGTRLTVL.

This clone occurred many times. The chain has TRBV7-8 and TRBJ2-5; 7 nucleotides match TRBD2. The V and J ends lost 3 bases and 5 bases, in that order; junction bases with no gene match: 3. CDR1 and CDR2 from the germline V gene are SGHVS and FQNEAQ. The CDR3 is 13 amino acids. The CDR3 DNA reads TGTGCCAGCAGCTTGGGGGGAGGGGAGACCCAGTACTTC. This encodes CASSLGGGETQYF. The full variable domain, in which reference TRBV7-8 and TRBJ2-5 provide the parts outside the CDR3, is GAGVSQSPRYKVAKRGQDVALRCDPISGHVSLFWYQQALGQGPEFLTYFQNEAQLDKSGLPSDRFFAERPEGSVSTLKIQRTQQEDSAVYLCASSLGGGETQYFGPGTRLLVL.

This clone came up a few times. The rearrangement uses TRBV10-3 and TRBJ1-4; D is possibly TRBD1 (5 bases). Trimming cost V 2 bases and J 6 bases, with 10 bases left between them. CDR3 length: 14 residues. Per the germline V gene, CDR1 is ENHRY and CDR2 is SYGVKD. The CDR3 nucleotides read TGTGCCATCAGTGAGGGACATCGGCATGAAAAACTGTTTTTT. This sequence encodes CAISEGHRHEKLFF.

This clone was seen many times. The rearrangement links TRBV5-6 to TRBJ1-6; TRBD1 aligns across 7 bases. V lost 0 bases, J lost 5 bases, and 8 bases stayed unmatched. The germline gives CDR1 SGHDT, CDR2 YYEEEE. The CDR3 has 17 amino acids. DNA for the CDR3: TGTGCCAGCAGCTTGGTAGGCCGACAGGGAAATAATTCACCCCTCCACTTT. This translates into CASSLVGRQGNNSPLHF.

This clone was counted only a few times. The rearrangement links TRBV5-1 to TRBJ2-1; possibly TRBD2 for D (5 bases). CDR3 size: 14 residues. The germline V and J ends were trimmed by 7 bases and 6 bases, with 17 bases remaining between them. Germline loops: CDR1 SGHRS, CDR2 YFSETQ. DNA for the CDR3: TGCGCCAGCGGTCTATCGGGATATGCCAATGAGCAGTTCTTC. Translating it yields CASGLSGYANEQFF.

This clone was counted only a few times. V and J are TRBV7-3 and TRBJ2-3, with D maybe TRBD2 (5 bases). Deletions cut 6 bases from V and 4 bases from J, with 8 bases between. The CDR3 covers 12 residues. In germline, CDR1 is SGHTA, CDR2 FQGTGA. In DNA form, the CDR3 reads TGTGCCAGCAGTGGCGGGTCAGATACGCAGTATTTT. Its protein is CASSGGSDTQYF.

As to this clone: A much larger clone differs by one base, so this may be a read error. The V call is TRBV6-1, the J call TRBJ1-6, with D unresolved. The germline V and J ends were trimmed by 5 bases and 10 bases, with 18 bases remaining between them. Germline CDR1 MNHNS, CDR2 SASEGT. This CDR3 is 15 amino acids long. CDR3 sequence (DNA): TGTGCCAGCAGTCCTGGTCAAGTGGAGAAGTCACCCCTCCACTTT. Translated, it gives CASSPGQVEKSPLHF.

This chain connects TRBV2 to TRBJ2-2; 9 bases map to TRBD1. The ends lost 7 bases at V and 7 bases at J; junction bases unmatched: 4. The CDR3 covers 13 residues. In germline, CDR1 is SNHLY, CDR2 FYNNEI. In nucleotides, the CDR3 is TGTGCCAGCACCAACAGGGGGCGCGGGGAGCTGTTTTTT. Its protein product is CASTNRGRGELFF.

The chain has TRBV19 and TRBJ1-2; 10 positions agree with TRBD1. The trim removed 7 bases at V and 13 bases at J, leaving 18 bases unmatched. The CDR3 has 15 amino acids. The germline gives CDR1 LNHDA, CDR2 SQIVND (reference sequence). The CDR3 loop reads CASNTPGQGRDRCTF. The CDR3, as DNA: TGTGCCAGTAACACCCCGGGACAGGGGAGGGATCGCTGCACCTTC.

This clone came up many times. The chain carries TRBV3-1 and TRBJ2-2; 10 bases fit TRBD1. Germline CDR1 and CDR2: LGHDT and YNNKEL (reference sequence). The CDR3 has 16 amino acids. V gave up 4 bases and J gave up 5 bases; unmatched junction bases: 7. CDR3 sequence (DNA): TGTGCCAGCAGCCCGCTACCGGGACAGGGGACCGGGGAGCTGTTTTTT. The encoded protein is CASSPLPGQGTGELFF.

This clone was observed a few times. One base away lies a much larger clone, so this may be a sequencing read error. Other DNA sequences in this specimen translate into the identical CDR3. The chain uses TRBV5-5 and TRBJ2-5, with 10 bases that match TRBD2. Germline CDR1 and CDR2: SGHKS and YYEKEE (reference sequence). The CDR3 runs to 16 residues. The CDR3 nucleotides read TGTGCCAGTAGCTTGTCGAGCGGGAGGGGCCAAGAGACCCAGTACTTC. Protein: CASSLSSGRGQETQYF.

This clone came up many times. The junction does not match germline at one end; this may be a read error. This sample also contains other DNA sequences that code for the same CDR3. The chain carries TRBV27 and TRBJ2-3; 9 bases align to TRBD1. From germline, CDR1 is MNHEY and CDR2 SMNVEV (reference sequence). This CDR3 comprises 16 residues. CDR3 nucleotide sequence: TGTGCCAGCAGTAACCTATTAAGGACAGGGGCAGATACGCAGTATTTC. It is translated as CASSNLLRTGADTQYF.

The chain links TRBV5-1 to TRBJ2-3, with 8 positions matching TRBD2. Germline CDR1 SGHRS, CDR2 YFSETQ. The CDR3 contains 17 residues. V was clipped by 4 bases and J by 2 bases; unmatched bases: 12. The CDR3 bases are TGCGCCAGCAGCCGGGCGCCCAGCGGGAGCCACACAGATACGCAGTATTTT. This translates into CASSRAPSGSHTDTQYF.